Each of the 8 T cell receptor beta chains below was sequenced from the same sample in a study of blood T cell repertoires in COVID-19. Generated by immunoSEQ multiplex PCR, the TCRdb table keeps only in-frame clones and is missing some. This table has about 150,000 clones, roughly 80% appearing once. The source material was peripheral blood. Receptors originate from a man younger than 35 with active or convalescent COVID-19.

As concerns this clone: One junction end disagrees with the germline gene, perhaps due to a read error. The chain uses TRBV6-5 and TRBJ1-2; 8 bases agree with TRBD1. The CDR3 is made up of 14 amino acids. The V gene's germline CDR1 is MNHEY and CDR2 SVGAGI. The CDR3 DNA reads TGTGCCAGCAGTTACTCTCCCGGACAGGGACCGATTCACTTC. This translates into CASSYSPGQGPIHF.

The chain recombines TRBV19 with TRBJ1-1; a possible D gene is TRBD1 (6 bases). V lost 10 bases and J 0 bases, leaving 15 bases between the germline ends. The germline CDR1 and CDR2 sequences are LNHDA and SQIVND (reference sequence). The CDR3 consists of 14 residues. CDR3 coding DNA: TGTGCCACCAGCGGCAGGGGTTTGAACACTGAAGCTTTCTTT. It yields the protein CATSGRGLNTEAFF.

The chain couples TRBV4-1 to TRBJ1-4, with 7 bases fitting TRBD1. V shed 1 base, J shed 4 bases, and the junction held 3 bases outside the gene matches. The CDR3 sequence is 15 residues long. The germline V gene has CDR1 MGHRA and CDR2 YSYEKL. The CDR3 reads CASSQVDRLNEKLFF. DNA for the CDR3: TGCGCCAGCAGCCAAGTGGACAGGCTTAATGAAAAACTGTTTTTT.

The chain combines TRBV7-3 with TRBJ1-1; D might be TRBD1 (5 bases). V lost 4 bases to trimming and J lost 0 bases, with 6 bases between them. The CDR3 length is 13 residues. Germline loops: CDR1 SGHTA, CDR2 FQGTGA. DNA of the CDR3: TGTGCCAGCAGCTCGACAGTGAACACTGAAGCTTTCTTT. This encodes CASSSTVNTEAFF.

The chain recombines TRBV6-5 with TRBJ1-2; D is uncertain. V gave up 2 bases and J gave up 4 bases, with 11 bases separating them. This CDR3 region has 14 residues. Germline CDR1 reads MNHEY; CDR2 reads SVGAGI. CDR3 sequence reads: CASSYGGRVYGYTF. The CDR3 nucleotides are TGTGCCAGCAGTTACGGTGGGCGGGTCTATGGCTACACCTTC.

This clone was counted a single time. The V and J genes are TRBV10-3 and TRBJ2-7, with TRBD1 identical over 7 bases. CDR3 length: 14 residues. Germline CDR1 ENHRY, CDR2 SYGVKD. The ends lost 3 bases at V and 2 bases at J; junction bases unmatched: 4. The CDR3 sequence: CAISDSRGPYEQYF. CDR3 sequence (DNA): TGTGCCATCAGTGACTCGAGGGGGCCCTACGAGCAGTACTTC.

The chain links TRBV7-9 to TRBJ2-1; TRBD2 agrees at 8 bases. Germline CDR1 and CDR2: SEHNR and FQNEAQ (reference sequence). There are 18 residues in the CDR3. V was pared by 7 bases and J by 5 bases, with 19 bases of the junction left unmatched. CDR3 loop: CASKDAGGGHNVHNEQFF. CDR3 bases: TGTGCCAGCAAAGACGCGGGCGGGGGGCATAACGTTCACAATGAGCAGTTCTTC.

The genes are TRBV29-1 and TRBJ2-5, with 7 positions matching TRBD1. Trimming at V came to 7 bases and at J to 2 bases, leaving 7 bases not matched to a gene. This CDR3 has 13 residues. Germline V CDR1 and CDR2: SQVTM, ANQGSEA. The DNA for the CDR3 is TGCAGCGGGGAACAGGGGAAGCAAGAGACCCAGTACTTC. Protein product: CSGEQGKQETQYF.